A selection of T cell receptor beta chains follows, all from one sample in a study of early T cells in non-severe SARS-CoV-2 infection. MiXCR was run by TCRdb on the 5' RACE reads, yielding one entry per CDR3 protein. The sample includes tens of thousands of distinct CDR3 sequences, roughly 9.4% of them seen just once. The source was whole blood, collected at baseline. Source of these receptors: an adult who was a healthcare worker with PCR-confirmed SARS-CoV-2 infection or an uninfected control (not recorded which). Each CDR3 is given with its conserved first and last residue. The D gene is left open where the match is weak. For some rows the clone size is stated as once, few or many, or as a class when expanded; others skip it.

J gene: TRBJ2-7
clone size: many
V gene: TRBV7-2
D gene: -
CDR3 protein: CASSLQASYEQYF
CDR3 DNA: TGTGCCAGCAGCTTACAGGCCTCCTACGAGCAGTACTTC

J gene: TRBJ2-7
clone size: -
V gene: TRBV4-1
D gene: -
CDR3 protein: CASSQDRGRYYEQYF
CDR3 DNA: TGCGCCAGCAGCCAAGATAGGGGGAGATACTACGAGCAGTACTTC

J gene: TRBJ1-2
clone size: -
V gene: TRBV21-1
D gene: -
CDR3 protein: CASSSLKTDRNGYTF
CDR3 DNA: TGTGCCAGCAGCAGCCTTAAGACGGACAGAAATGGCTACACCTTC

J gene: TRBJ2-5
clone size: many
V gene: TRBV11-2
D gene: -
CDR3 protein: CASSTGRLAEETQYF
CDR3 DNA: TGTGCCAGCAGCACCGGGCGGCTAGCTGAGGAGACCCAGTACTTC

J gene: TRBJ2-5
clone size: many
V gene: TRBV20-1
D gene: -
CDR3 protein: CSATSPQETQYF
CDR3 DNA: TGCAGTGCTACGAGTCCCCAAGAGACCCAGTACTTC

J gene: TRBJ2-7
clone size: many
V gene: TRBV30
D gene: -
CDR3 protein: CAWTQGSHEQYF
CDR3 DNA: TGTGCCTGGACCCAGGGATCTCACGAGCAGTACTTC

J gene: TRBJ2-1
clone size: few
V gene: TRBV29-1
D gene: -
CDR3 protein: CSTEPDPPNEQFF
CDR3 DNA: TGCAGCACTGAGCCCGATCCTCCGAATGAGCAGTTCTTC

J gene: TRBJ2-1
clone size: many
V gene: TRBV3-1
D gene: TRBD2
CDR3 protein: CASSQLLAGLSYNEQFF
CDR3 DNA: TGTGCCAGCAGCCAACTTCTAGCGGGCCTCTCCTACAATGAGCAGTTCTTC

J gene: TRBJ2-2
clone size: few
V gene: TRBV10-2
D gene: -
CDR3 protein: CASSLGEFTGELFF
CDR3 DNA: TGCGCCAGCAGTCTCGGGGAATTCACCGGGGAGCTGTTTTTT

J gene: TRBJ2-2
clone size: -
V gene: TRBV7-8
D gene: -
CDR3 protein: CASMSAPMNTGELFF
CDR3 DNA: TGTGCCAGCATGTCAGCTCCTATGAACACCGGGGAGCTGTTTTTT

J gene: TRBJ1-2
clone size: few
V gene: TRBV4-1
D gene: -
CDR3 protein: CASSQPVAGSNYGYTF
CDR3 DNA: TGCGCCAGCAGCCAACCCGTGGCAGGGTCTAACTATGGCTACACCTTC

J gene: TRBJ1-5
clone size: many
V gene: TRBV15
D gene: -
CDR3 protein: CATSSPTANQPQHF
CDR3 DNA: TGTGCCACCAGCTCTCCGACAGCCAATCAGCCCCAGCATTTT

J gene: TRBJ1-5
clone size: -
V gene: TRBV24-1
D gene: -
CDR3 protein: CATKLVTESNQPQHF
CDR3 DNA: TGTGCCACTAAACTGGTGACAGAAAGCAATCAGCCCCAGCATTTT

J gene: TRBJ2-7
clone size: -
V gene: TRBV11-2
D gene: TRBD2
CDR3 protein: CASSLTISRESYEQYF
CDR3 DNA: TGTGCCAGCAGCTTAACGATATCGCGGGAGAGCTACGAGCAGTACTTC

J gene: TRBJ1-2
clone size: many
V gene: TRBV2
D gene: -
CDR3 protein: CASSVVSLIANYGYTF
CDR3 DNA: TGTGCCAGCAGTGTTGTCAGTCTTATAGCTAACTATGGCTACACCTTC

J gene: TRBJ1-1
clone size: -
V gene: TRBV15
D gene: -
CDR3 protein: CATSRERHLNTEAFF
CDR3 DNA: TGTGCCACCAGCAGAGAACGGCACTTGAACACTGAAGCTTTCTTT

J gene: TRBJ1-1
clone size: many
V gene: TRBV6-5
D gene: -
CDR3 protein: CASSYQEWGLRNTEAFF
CDR3 DNA: TGTGCCAGCAGTTACCAGGAGTGGGGTTTGAGGAACACTGAAGCTTTCTTT

J gene: TRBJ2-5
clone size: many
V gene: TRBV30
D gene: -
CDR3 protein: CAWSFWETQYF
CDR3 DNA: TGTGCCTGGAGTTTTTGGGAGACCCAGTACTTC

J gene: TRBJ2-3
clone size: many
V gene: TRBV7-2
D gene: -
CDR3 protein: CASSRGGQSTDTQYF
CDR3 DNA: TGTGCCAGCAGCCGTGGCGGACAGAGCACAGATACGCAGTATTTT

J gene: TRBJ2-3
clone size: -
V gene: TRBV6-2/TRBV6-3
D gene: -
CDR3 protein: CASSLGGTDTQYF
CDR3 DNA: TGTGCCAGCAGTCTGGGGGGTACAGATACGCAGTATTTT

J gene: TRBJ2-7
clone size: many
V gene: TRBV12-3/TRBV12-4
D gene: -
CDR3 protein: CASRPGGAEQYF
CDR3 DNA: TGTGCCAGCAGACCTGGGGGTGCCGAGCAGTACTTC

J gene: TRBJ1-1
clone size: few
V gene: TRBV13
D gene: -
CDR3 protein: CASSLGLTGEPEAFF
CDR3 DNA: TGTGCCAGCAGCTTAGGCCTAACGGGGGAGCCTGAAGCTTTCTTT

J gene: TRBJ1-6
clone size: few
V gene: TRBV7-2
D gene: -
CDR3 protein: CASSFGHVSPLHF
CDR3 DNA: TGTGCCAGCAGCTTCGGACATGTATCACCCCTCCACTTT

J gene: TRBJ2-7
clone size: -
V gene: TRBV7-2
D gene: -
CDR3 protein: CASSRKGPAYEQYF
CDR3 DNA: TGTGCCAGCAGTCGAAAAGGGCCGGCCTACGAGCAGTACTTC

J gene: TRBJ2-2
clone size: -
V gene: TRBV29-1
D gene: -
CDR3 protein: CSVLARSGELFF
CDR3 DNA: TGCAGCGTTCTTGCTAGATCCGGGGAGCTGTTTTTT

J gene: TRBJ2-7
clone size: few
V gene: TRBV7-6
D gene: TRBD1
CDR3 protein: CASSQQGLSYEQYF
CDR3 DNA: TGTGCCAGCAGCCAACAGGGGCTCTCCTACGAGCAGTACTTC

J gene: TRBJ1-5
clone size: -
V gene: TRBV20-1
D gene: -
CDR3 protein: CSASSGRSNQPQHF
CDR3 DNA: TGCAGTGCTAGTTCGGGACGTAGCAATCAGCCCCAGCATTTT

J gene: TRBJ2-1
clone size: -
V gene: TRBV24-1
D gene: -
CDR3 protein: CAAATYNEQFF
CDR3 DNA: TGTGCCGCCGCGACATACAATGAGCAGTTCTTC

J gene: TRBJ1-5
clone size: -
V gene: TRBV10-3
D gene: -
CDR3 protein: CAIQEGYNQPQHF
CDR3 DNA: TGTGCCATCCAGGAGGGCTACAATCAGCCCCAGCATTTT

J gene: TRBJ1-1
clone size: -
V gene: TRBV29-1
D gene: -
CDR3 protein: CSVVGGTEAFF
CDR3 DNA: TGCAGCGTGGTGGGGGGGACTGAAGCTTTCTTT

J gene: TRBJ1-3
clone size: few
V gene: TRBV5-8
D gene: -
CDR3 protein: CASSLEVAAYSSGNTIYF
CDR3 DNA: TGTGCCAGCAGCTTGGAAGTGGCAGCTTACTCCTCTGGAAACACCATATATTTT

J gene: TRBJ2-7
clone size: -
V gene: TRBV11-2
D gene: TRBD1
CDR3 protein: CASSLWDRDREQYF
CDR3 DNA: TGTGCCAGCAGCTTATGGGACAGGGATCGCGAGCAGTACTTC